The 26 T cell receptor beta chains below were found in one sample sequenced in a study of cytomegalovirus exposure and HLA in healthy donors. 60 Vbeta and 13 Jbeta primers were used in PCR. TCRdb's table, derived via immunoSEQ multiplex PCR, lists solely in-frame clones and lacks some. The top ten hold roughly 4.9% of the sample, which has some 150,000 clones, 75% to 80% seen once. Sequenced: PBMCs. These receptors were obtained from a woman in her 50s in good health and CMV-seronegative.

CDR3 DNA sequence: TGTGCCAGCAGCTTAGAGTGGCGCGGGGGGGTTTGGCCCTACAATGAGCAGTTCTTC. Translated: CASSLEWRGGVWPYNEQFF. The gene calls are TRBV7-8 and TRBJ2-1; TRBD2 agrees at 9 bases. The germline gives CDR1 SGHVS, CDR2 FQNEAQ. The CDR3 loop spans 19 amino acids. V lost 1 base to trimming and J lost 2 bases; unmatched junction nucleotides: 12.

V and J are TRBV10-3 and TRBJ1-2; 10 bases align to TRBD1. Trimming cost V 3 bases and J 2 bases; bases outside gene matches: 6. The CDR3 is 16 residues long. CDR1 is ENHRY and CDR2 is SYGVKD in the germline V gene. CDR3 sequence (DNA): TGTGCCATCAGTGAACTGGGGACAGGGGAGAACTATGGCTACACCTTC. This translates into CAISELGTGENYGYTF.

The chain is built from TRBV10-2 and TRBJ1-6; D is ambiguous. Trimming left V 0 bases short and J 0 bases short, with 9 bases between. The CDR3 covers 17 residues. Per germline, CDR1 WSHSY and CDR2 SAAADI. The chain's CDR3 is CASSESVLSSYNSPLHF. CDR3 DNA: TGCGCCAGCAGTGAGTCCGTATTGAGCTCCTATAATTCACCCCTCCACTTT.

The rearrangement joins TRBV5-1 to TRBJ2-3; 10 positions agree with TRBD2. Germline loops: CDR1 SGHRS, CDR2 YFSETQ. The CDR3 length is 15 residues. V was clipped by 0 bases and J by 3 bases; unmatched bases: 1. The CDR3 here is CASSLVSGGTDTQYF. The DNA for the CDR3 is TGCGCCAGCAGCTTGGTTAGCGGGGGGACAGATACGCAGTATTTT.

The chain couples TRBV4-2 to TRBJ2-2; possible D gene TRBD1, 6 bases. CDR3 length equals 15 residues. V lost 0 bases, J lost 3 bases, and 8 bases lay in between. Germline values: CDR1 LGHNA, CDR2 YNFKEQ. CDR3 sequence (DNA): TGTGCCAGCAGCCAAGAGGGACAAGACACCGGGGAGCTGTTTTTT. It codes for CASSQEGQDTGELFF.

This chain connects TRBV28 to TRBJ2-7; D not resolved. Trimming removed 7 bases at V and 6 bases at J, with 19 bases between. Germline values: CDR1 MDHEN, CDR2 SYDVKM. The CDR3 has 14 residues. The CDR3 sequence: CASTRSEGAPEQYF. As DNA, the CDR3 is TGTGCCAGCACTCGGTCGGAAGGAGCCCCCGAGCAGTACTTC.

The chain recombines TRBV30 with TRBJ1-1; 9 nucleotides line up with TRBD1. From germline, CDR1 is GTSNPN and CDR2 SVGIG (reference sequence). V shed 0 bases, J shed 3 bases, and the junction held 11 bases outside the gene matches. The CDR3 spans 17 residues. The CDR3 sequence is CAWSVIRGQGSYTEAFF. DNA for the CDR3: TGTGCCTGGAGTGTAATACGAGGACAGGGGTCGTACACTGAAGCTTTCTTT.

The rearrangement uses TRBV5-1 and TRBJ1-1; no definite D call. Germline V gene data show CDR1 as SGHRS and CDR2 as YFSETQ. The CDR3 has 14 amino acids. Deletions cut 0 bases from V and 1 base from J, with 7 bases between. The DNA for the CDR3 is TGCGCCAGCAGCTTGGACCCGGGGAACACTGAAGCTTTCTTT. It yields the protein CASSLDPGNTEAFF.

CDR3 amino acids: CASSIQSGAAYGYTF. The DNA of the CDR3 is TGTGCCAGTAGTATTCAATCAGGGGCTGCCTATGGCTACACCTTC. The chain joins TRBV19 to TRBJ1-2; D is perhaps TRBD1 (6 bases). The V and J ends lost 3 bases and 4 bases respectively, with 15 bases between them. The germline gives CDR1 LNHDA, CDR2 SQIVND (reference sequence). The CDR3 length is 15 residues. Full variable domain (missing parts from reference TRBV19 and TRBJ1-2): DGGITQSPKYLFRKEGQNVTLSCEQNLNHDAMYWYRQDPGQGLRLIYYSQIVNDFQKGDIAEGYSVSREKKESFPLTVTSAQKNPTAFYLCASSIQSGAAYGYTFGSGTRLTVV.

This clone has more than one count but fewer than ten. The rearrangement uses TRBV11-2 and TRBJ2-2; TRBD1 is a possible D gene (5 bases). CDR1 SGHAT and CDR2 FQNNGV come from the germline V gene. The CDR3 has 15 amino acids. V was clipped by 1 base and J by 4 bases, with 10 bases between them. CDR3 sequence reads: CASSLVQGGTGELFF. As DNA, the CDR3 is TGTGCCAGCAGCTTAGTTCAGGGCGGCACCGGGGAGCTGTTTTTT.

CDR3 protein: CASSLLAGGRISWGTDTQYF. Written as DNA, the CDR3 is TGTGCCAGCAGCTTACTAGCGGGGGGGCGGATTAGTTGGGGAACAGATACGCAGTATTTT. The chain has TRBV13 and TRBJ2-3, with 12 bases aligning to TRBD2. Germline V gene lookup returns CDR1 PRHDT and CDR2 FYEKMQ (reference sequence). The CDR3 sequence is 20 residues long. Trimming removed 2 bases from V and 3 bases from J; junction bases left unmatched: 15.

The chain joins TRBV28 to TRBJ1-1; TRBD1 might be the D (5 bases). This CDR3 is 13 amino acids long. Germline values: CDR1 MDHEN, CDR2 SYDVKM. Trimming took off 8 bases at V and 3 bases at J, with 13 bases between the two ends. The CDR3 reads CASRSGGDTEAFF. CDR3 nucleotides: TGTGCCAGCCGAAGCGGGGGGGACACTGAAGCTTTCTTT. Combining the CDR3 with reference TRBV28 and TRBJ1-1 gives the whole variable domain DVKVTQSSRYLVKRTGEKVFLECVQDMDHENMFWYRQDPGLGLRLIYFSYDVKMKEKGDIPEGYSVSREKKERFSLILESASTNQTSMYLCASRSGGDTEAFFGQGTRLTVV.

CDR3 protein: CASSELAGNQETQYF. Written as DNA, the CDR3 is TGTGCCAGCAGTGAGCTAGCGGGGAACCAAGAGACCCAGTACTTC. The rearrangement uses TRBV6-4 and TRBJ2-5; 9 bases match TRBD2. Looked up from germline, CDR1 is MRHNA and CDR2 is SNTAGT. The length of the CDR3 is 15 residues. V was clipped by 3 bases and J by 0 bases; unmatched bases: 2.

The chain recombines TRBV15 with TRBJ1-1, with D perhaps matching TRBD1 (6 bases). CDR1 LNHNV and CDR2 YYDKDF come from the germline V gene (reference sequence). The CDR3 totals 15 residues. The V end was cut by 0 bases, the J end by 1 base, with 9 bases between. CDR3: CATSRDPQGNTEAFF. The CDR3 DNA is TGTGCCACCAGCAGAGATCCACAGGGGAACACTGAAGCTTTCTTT.

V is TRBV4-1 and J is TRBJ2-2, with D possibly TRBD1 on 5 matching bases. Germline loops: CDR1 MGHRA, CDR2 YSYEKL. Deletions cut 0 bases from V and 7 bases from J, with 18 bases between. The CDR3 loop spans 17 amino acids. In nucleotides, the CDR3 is TGCGCCAGCAGCCAAGATCTCTTCGGCAGGGCGAACGGGGAGCTGTTTTTT. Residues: CASSQDLFGRANGELFF.

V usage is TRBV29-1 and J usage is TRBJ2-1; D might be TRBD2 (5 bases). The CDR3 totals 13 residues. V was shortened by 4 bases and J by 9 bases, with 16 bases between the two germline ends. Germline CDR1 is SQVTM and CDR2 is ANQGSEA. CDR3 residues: CSVASLATSEQFF. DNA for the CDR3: TGCAGCGTTGCTAGCCTCGCGACAAGTGAGCAGTTCTTC.

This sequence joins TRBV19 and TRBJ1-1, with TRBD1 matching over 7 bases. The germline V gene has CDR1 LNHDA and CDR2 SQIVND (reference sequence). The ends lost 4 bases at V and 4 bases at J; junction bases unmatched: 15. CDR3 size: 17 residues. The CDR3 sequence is CASSTARGGRGSTEAFF. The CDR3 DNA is TGTGCCAGTAGTACCGCCCGTGGTGGCAGGGGGAGCACTGAAGCTTTCTTT.

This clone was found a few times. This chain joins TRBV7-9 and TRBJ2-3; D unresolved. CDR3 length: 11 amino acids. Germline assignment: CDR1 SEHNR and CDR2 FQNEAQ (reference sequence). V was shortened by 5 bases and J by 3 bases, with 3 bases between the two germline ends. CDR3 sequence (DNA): TGTGCCAGCAGCCCTACAGATACGCAGTATTTT. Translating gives CASSPTDTQYF. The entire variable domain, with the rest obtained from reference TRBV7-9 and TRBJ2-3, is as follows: DTGVSQNPRHKITKRGQNVTFRCDPISEHNRLYWYRQTLGQGPEFLTYFQNEAQLEKSRLLSDRFSAERPKGSFSTLEIQRTEQGDSAMYLCASSPTDTQYFGPGTRLTVL.

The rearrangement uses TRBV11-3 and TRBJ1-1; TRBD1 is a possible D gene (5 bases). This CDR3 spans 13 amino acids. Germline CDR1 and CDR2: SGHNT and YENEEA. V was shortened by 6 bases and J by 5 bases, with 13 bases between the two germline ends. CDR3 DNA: TGTGCCAGCAGTGACGCAGGGTGGACTGAAGCTTTCTTT. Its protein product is CASSDAGWTEAFF.

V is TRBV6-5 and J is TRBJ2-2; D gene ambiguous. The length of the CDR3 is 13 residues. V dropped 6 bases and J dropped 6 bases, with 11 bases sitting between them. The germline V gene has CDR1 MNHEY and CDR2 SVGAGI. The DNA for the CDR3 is TGTGCCAGCAGCCACGACTCCTCCGGGGAGCTGTTTTTT. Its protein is CASSHDSSGELFF.

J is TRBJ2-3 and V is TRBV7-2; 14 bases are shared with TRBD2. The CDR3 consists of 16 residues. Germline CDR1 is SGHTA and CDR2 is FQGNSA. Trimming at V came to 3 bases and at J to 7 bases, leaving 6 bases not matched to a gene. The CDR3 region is CASSFRLAGGLNTQYF. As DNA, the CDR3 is TGTGCCAGCAGCTTCCGACTAGCGGGGGGGCTAAATACGCAGTATTTT.

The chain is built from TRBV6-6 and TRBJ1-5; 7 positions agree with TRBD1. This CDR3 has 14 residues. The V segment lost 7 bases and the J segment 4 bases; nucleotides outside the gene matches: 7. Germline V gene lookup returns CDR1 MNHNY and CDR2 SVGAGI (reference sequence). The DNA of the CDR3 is TGTGCCAGCATCTCGGGACAGCGGAATCAGCCCCAGCATTTT. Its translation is CASISGQRNQPQHF.

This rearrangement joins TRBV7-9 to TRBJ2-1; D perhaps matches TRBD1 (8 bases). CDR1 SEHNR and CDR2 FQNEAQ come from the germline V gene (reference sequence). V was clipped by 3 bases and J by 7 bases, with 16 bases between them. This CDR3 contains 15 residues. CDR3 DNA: TGTGCCAGCAGCTTGAGGACAGGGAGGGGTAATGAGCAGTTCTTC. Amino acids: CASSLRTGRGNEQFF.

The CDR3 is CASSQDSGGGTNEKLFF. The CDR3 DNA reads TGCGCCAGCAGCCAAGATTCTGGGGGGGGCACTAATGAAAAACTGTTTTTT. This chain joins TRBV4-3 and TRBJ1-4; maybe TRBD1 (6 bases). Looked up from germline, CDR1 is LGHNA and CDR2 is YSLEER. The CDR3 runs to 17 residues. V lost 0 bases and J 2 bases, leaving 13 bases between the germline ends.

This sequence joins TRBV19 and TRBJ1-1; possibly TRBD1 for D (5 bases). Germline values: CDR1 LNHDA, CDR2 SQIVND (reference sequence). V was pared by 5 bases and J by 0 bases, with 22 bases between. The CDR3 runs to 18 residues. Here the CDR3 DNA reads TGTGCCAGTAGTCCAATAGCGGACATCGCCGTTATGAACACTGAAGCTTTCTTT. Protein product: CASSPIADIAVMNTEAFF. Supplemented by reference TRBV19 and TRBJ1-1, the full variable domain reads DGGITQSPKYLFRKEGQNVTLSCEQNLNHDAMYWYRQDPGQGLRLIYYSQIVNDFQKGDIAEGYSVSREKKESFPLTVTSAQKNPTAFYLCASSPIADIAVMNTEAFFGQGTRLTVV.

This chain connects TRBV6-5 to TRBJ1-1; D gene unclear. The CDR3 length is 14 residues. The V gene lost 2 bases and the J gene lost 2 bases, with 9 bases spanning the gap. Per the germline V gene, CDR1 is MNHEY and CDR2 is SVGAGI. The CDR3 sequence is CASSYTQYNTEAFF. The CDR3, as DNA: TGTGCCAGCAGTTACACCCAGTATAACACTGAAGCTTTCTTT.